The 14 T cell receptor beta chains below come from one sample, sequenced in a study of CD8+CD57+ T cells in acquired aplastic anemia. The template for TCR beta VDJ and CDR3 sequence profiling was genomic DNA. MiXCR was run by TCRdb on the reads, yielding one entry per CDR3 protein. The sample records approximately 220,000 distinct CDR3 sequences, about half being singletons. All sequencing subjects had displayed CD8+CD57+ cell expansion on flow cytometry. The sequencing input was sorted CD4+, CD8+, or CD8+CD57+ T cells (not recorded which) from PBMCs. The receptor source for this set is a human donor with aplastic anemia.

This clonotype was found many times. This chain uses TRBV5-1 with TRBJ1-2; D is uncertain. Trimming pared 2 bases from V and 1 base from J, leaving 15 bases between. Per germline, CDR1 SGHRS and CDR2 YFSETQ. The CDR3 has 16 amino acids. CDR3 region: CASSLAKDGYNYGYTF. CDR3 bases: TGCGCCAGCAGCTTAGCTAAGGACGGATATAACTATGGCTACACCTTC.

At least ten counts were recorded for this clonotype. The rearrangement joins TRBV20-1 to TRBJ2-3; TRBD2 aligns across 7 bases. CDR1 is DFQATT, CDR2 SNEGSKA, per germline (reference sequence). The CDR3 is made up of 14 amino acids. V shed 2 bases and J 4 bases; nucleotides not matched to a gene: 6. The CDR3 protein is CSARTDAGADTQYF. The CDR3 DNA follows: TGCAGTGCTAGAACTGACGCGGGGGCAGATACGCAGTATTTT.

This clonotype has ten or more counts. The chain couples TRBV6-5 to TRBJ1-6; 10 bases line up with TRBD1. CDR3 size: 17 residues. The junction had 13 bases not matched to a gene; V was cut back by 6 bases and J by 8 bases. Germline lookup yields CDR1 MNHEY and CDR2 SVGAGI. The CDR3 protein is CASRRPGTGVADSPLHF. The CDR3 nucleotides are TGTGCCAGCAGACGCCCCGGGACAGGGGTTGCTGATTCACCCCTCCACTTT.

With respect to this clonotype: This may stem from a read error, because a much larger clone lies one nucleotide away. Likely a read error: the CDR3 ends without its conserved phenylalanine or tryptophan. The chain is built from TRBV5-1 and TRBJ2-5; TRBD1 matches at 10 bases. The CDR3 totals 12 residues. V shed 9 bases, J shed 4 bases, and the junction held 3 bases outside the gene matches. CDR1 and CDR2 (germline): SGHRS, YFSETQ. CDR3 residues: CATGTGVETQYC. The CDR3 DNA reads TGCGCCACCGGGACAGGGGTAGAGACCCAGTACTGC.

As concerns this clonotype: Likely a read error: the CDR3 ends without its conserved phenylalanine or tryptophan. The chain couples TRBV20-1 to TRBJ1-5; a possible D gene is TRBD1 (6 bases). V lost 3 bases and J 3 bases, leaving 15 bases between the germline ends. The CDR3 runs 15 residues. Germline V lookup: CDR1 DFQATT, CDR2 SNEGSKA (reference sequence). This CDR3 is CSASQTGLDNQPQHL. The CDR3 bases are TGCAGTGCTAGTCAGACAGGTCTAGACAATCAGCCCCAGCATCTA.

With regard to this clonotype: Germline and junction disagree at one end, which may indicate a read error. The rearrangement joins TRBV10-3 to TRBJ2-2; 9 nucleotides line up with TRBD1. Germline CDR1 reads ENHRY; CDR2 reads SYGVKD. This CDR3 is built from 15 residues. CDR3 in amino acids: CAIRPGQGRAGELFF. The CDR3 region has the DNA TGTGCCATCAGGCCGGGACAGGGAAGGGCCGGGGAGCTATTTTTT.

The chain joins TRBV7-3 to TRBJ1-5; TRBD1 agrees at 7 bases. The CDR3 is 16 residues long. V shed 4 bases and J 7 bases; nucleotides not matched to a gene: 13. Looked up from germline, CDR1 is SGHTA and CDR2 is FQGTGA. CDR3 nucleotides: TGTGCCAGCAGCTCCCGGACAGGAGGGGACGGACAGCCCCAGCATTTT. This codes for CASSSRTGGDGQPQHF.

The V and J genes are TRBV15 and TRBJ1-1, with 7 bases aligning to TRBD1. Losses at the gene ends were 1 base for V and 7 bases for J; bases not matched to a gene: 9. CDR1 and CDR2 (germline): LNHNV, YYDKDF (reference sequence). The CDR3 totals 15 residues. CDR3 DNA sequence: TGTGCCACCAGCAGAGCCGGGACAGAATTTGATGAAGCTTTCTTT. Its protein is CATSRAGTEFDEAFF.

The V gene is TRBV20-1, the J gene TRBJ1-3; 9 bases are a match to TRBD1. Trimming removed 5 bases from V and 4 bases from J; junction bases left unmatched: 3. Germline CDR1 is DFQATT and CDR2 is SNEGSKA (reference sequence). The CDR3 spans 13 residues. The CDR3 DNA is TGCAGTGCTCCCGGGACAGGGGGAAACACCATATATTTT. Translating it yields CSAPGTGGNTIYF.

The chain recombines TRBV10-3 with TRBJ1-2; D call uncertain. Trimming removed 2 bases at V and 7 bases at J, with 11 bases between. This CDR3 is 13 amino acids long. Germline-derived CDR1 and CDR2 are ENHRY and SYGVKD. CDR3 DNA sequence: TGTGCCATCAGTGAGCCGGCACTGAGTGGCTACACCTTC. Protein sequence: CAISEPALSGYTF.

This clonotype has a count of ten or more. V gene TRBV2 combines with J gene TRBJ2-7, with 7 bases lining up with TRBD1. After removal of 6 bases from V and 2 bases from J, the junction contained 7 bases not matched to a gene. The CDR3 sequence is 14 residues long. CDR1 is SNHLY, CDR2 FYNNEI, per germline. The CDR3 sequence is CASRAGTETYEQYF. In DNA form, the CDR3 reads TGTGCCAGCAGAGCCGGGACAGAGACCTACGAGCAGTACTTC.

The V and J genes are TRBV19 and TRBJ2-3, with D hard to call. The V gene lost 4 bases and the J gene lost 3 bases, with 14 bases spanning the gap. The CDR3 has 15 residues. The germline V gene has CDR1 LNHDA and CDR2 SQIVND (reference sequence). The CDR3 bases are TGTGCCAGTAGTACCGGACGGCCGGAGACAGATACGCAGTATTTT. It translates to CASSTGRPETDTQYF.

The CDR3 sequence is CATSRATGNYEQYV. Written as DNA, the CDR3 is TGTGCCACCAGCAGGGCTACAGGAAACTACGAGCAGTACGTC. V gene TRBV15 combines with J gene TRBJ2-7, with a possible D match to TRBD1 (5 bases). The CDR3 has 14 residues. The V end lost 3 bases, the J end lost 3 bases, and 12 bases lay between the germline ends. Germline V gene data show CDR1 as LNHNV and CDR2 as YYDKDF (reference sequence).

Ten or more counts support this clonotype. The V and J genes are TRBV2 and TRBJ1-3; no clear D gene. Germline CDR1 SNHLY, CDR2 FYNNEI. Trimming took off 3 bases at V and 1 base at J, with 13 bases between the two ends. There are 16 residues in the CDR3. The DNA for the CDR3 is TGTGCCAGCAGTGATAAAGGATGGGGTTCTGGAAACACCATATATTTT. Residues: CASSDKGWGSGNTIYF.